One T cell receptor beta chain is described in this entry. The sample is drawn from a study of molecular identifiers for immune sequencing clone quantification. Study details: Naive CD8 cell RNA, from 20,000 or 100,000 cells, was split five ways in replicates, with four sequenced.

V gave up 6 bases and J gave up 5 bases; unmatched junction bases: 3. The CDR3 length is 12 residues. Every naive CD8 library was made from between about 20,000 and 1,100,000 sorted cells with 10%, 30% or 50% RNA. Sorting was used to obtain naive CD8 T cells (CD8+CD4-CCR7+CD45RA+). It was with previously described methods and listed TCR primers that bulk TCR libraries were made. MiXCR, run by TCRdb on the PCR reads, gives a single entry per CDR3 protein. The data hold fewer than 350,000 distinct CDR3 sequences, with under 25% observed a single time. The sample was naive CD8+ T cells from blood, with Jurkat cell RNA spiked in. Subset indicated: FACS-sorted CD8+CD4-CCR7+CD45RA+ naive T cells. The V call is TRBV12-3 or TRBV12-4, the J call TRBJ2-7, with TRBD1 identical over 8 bases. This sequence originates from a human donor in good health. Some libraries in this study had Jurkat cell RNA spiked in. The CDR3 is CASRKTGDEQYF. The CDR3 bases are TGTGCCAGCAGAAAGACAGGGGACGAGCAGTACTTC.